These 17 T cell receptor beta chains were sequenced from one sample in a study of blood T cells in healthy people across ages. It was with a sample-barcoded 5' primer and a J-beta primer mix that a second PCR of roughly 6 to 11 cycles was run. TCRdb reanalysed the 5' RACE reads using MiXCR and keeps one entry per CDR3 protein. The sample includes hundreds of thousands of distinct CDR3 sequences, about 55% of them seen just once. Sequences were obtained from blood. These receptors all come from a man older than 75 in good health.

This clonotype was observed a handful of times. CDR3: CASGLRTGNEQYF. CDR3 in DNA: TGTGCTAGTGGTTTGCGCACAGGGAACGAGCAGTACTTC. V and J are TRBV12-5 and TRBJ2-7; tentative D call: TRBD1 (6 bases). Germline V gene lookup returns CDR1 LGHNT and CDR2 FRNRAP. Trimming removed 2 bases at V and 5 bases at J, with 10 bases between. The CDR3 loop spans 13 amino acids. The entire variable domain, with the rest obtained from reference TRBV12-5 and TRBJ2-7, is as follows: DARVTQTPRHKVTEMGQEVTMRCQPILGHNTVFWYRQTMMQGLELLAYFRNRAPLDDSGMPKDRFSAEMPDATLATLKIQPSEPRDSAVYFCASGLRTGNEQYFGPGTRLTVT.

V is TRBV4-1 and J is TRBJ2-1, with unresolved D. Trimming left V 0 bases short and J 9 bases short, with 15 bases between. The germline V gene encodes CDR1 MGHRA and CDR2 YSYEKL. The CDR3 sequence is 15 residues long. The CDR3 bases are TGCGCCAGCAGCCAAGATTTAATCGAAGGGCGTGAGCAGTTCTTC. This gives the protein CASSQDLIEGREQFF.

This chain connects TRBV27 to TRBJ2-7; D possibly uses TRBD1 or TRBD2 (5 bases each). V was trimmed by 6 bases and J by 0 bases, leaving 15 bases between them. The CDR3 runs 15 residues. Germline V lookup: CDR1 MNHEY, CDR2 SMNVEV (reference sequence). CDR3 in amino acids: CASSLKPGSSYEQYF. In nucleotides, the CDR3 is TGTGCCAGCAGCCTGAAGCCAGGGAGCTCCTACGAGCAGTACTTC.

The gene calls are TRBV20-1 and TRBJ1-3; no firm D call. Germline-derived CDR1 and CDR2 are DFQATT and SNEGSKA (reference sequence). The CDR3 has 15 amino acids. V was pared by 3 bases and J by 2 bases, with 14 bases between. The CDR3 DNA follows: TGCAGTGCTAGTTACGCGTCGACACCTGGAAACACCATATATTTT. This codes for CSASYASTPGNTIYF.

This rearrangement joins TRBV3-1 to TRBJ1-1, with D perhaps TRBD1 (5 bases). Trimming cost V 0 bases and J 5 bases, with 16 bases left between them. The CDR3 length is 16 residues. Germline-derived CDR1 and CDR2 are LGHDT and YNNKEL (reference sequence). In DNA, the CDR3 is TGTGCCAGCAGCCAAGACCCCCGGGGGAGGTTGACTGAAGCTTTCTTT. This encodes CASSQDPRGRLTEAFF.

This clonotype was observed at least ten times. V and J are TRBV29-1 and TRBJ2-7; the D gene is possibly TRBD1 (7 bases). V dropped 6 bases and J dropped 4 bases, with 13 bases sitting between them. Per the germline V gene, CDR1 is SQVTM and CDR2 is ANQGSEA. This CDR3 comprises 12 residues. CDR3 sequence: CSVRDSRYEQYF. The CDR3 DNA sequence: TGCAGCGTGCGGGACAGCCGGTACGAGCAGTACTTC.

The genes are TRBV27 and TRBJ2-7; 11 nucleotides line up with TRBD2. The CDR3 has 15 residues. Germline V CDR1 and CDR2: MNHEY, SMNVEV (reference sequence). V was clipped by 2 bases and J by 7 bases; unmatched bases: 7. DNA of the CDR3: TGTGCCAGCAGTTTAATTTCAGGACTAGCGGGTGAGCAGTACTTC. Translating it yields CASSLISGLAGEQYF.

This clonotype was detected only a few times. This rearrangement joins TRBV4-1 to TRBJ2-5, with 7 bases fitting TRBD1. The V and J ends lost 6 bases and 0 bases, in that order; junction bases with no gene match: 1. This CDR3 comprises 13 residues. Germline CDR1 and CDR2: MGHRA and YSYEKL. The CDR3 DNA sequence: TGCGCCAGCAGTGACAGGGACCAAGAGACCCAGTACTTC. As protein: CASSDRDQETQYF.

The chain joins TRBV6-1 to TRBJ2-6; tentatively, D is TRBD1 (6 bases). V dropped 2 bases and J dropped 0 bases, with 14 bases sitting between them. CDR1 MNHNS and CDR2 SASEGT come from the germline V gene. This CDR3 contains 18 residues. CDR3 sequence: CASSERGGVSSGANVLTF. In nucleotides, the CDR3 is TGTGCCAGCAGTGAACGTGGGGGCGTGAGCTCTGGGGCCAACGTCCTGACTTTC.

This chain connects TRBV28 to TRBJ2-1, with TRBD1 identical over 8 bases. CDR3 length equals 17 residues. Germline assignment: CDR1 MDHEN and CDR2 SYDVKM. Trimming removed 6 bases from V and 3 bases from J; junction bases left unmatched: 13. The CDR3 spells CASSPRGRGPLYNEQFF. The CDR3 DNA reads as TGTGCCAGCAGCCCCCGGGGCAGGGGGCCTCTCTACAATGAGCAGTTCTTC.

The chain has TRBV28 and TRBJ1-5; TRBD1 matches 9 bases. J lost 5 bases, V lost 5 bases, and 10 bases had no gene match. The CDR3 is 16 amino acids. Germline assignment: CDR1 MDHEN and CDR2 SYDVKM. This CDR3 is CASSDQGTGPDQPQHF. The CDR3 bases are TGTGCCAGCAGTGACCAGGGGACAGGGCCCGATCAGCCCCAGCATTTT.

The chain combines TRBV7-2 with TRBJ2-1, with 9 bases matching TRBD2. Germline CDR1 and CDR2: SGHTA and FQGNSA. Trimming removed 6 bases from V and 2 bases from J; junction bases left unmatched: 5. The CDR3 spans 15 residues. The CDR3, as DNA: TGTGCCAGCAGTGGGCGGGAGGGACCCTACAATGAGCAGTTCTTC. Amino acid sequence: CASSGREGPYNEQFF.

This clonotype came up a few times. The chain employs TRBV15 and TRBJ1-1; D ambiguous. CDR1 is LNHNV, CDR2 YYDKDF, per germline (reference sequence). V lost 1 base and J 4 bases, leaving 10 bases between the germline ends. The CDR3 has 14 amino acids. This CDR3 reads CATSRGGVGTEAFF. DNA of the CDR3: TGTGCCACCAGCAGAGGGGGAGTTGGCACTGAAGCTTTCTTT.

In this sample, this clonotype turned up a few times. This CDR3 reads CASSPSGGIGQPQHF. In nucleotides, the CDR3 is TGTGCCAGCAGCCCCTCGGGGGGAATAGGGCAGCCCCAGCATTTT. V is TRBV7-9 and J is TRBJ1-5; D may be TRBD1 (5 bases). The CDR3 runs 15 residues. Germline values: CDR1 SEHNR, CDR2 FQNEAQ (reference sequence). V was shortened by 5 bases and J by 7 bases, with 18 bases between the two germline ends.

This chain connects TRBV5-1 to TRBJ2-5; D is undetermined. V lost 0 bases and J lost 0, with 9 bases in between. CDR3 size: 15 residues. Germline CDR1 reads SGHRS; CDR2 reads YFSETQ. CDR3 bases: TGCGCCAGCAGCTTGGTTCCCGGAAACCAAGAGACCCAGTACTTC. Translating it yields CASSLVPGNQETQYF.

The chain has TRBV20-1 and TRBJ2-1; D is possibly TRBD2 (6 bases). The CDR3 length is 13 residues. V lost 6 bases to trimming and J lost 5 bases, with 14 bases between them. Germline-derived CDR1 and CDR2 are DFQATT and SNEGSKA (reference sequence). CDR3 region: CSARDGSNNEQFF. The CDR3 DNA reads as TGCAGTGCGCGGGACGGGAGCAACAATGAGCAGTTCTTC.

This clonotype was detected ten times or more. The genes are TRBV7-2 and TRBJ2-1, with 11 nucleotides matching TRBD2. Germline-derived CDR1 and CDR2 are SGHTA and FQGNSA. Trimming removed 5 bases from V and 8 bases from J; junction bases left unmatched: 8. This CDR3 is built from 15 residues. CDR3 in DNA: TGTGCCAGCAGCATGACTAGCGGGATTGGGGATGAGCAGTTCTTC. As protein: CASSMTSGIGDEQFF.